This T cell receptor (beta chain) was observed in a study of blood T cell repertoires in COVID-19. Authors' methods: Researchers report that nucleated cell counts were estimated from reference gene primer amplification. Here immunoSEQ multiplex PCR was the method, and the copy in TCRdb shows in-frame clones only, minus some. Clone size and the V and J calls come from that table; the DNA yielded D and trimming. The table has 280,000 or so clones, 89% seen once. This sequence originates from a woman aged 55-70 years with acute or convalescent COVID-19. The sample consisted of peripheral blood.

In nucleotides, the CDR3 is TGTGCCAGCAGCCCCCGGACTCGTTCCTACGAGCAGTACTTC. It translates to CASSPRTRSYEQYF. The V gene is TRBV3-1 (or the pseudogene TRBV3-2), the J gene TRBJ2-7; D possibly corresponds to TRBD2 (5 bases). V was shortened by 4 bases and J by 1 base, with 11 bases between the two germline ends. The CDR3 has 14 amino acids. Germline assignment: CDR1 LGHDT and CDR2 YNNKEL (reference sequence).